This T cell receptor beta chain was recovered during a study of TIL therapy for anti-PD-1-resistant metastatic lung cancer. Turning to the study itself: Tumors carried a median 1.5 non-synonymous mutations per megabase. Study-level results: This highly selected cohort may not generalize to typical lung cancer patients.

Germline values: CDR1 SNHLY, CDR2 FYNNEI. The CDR3 has 15 amino acids. The V and J ends lost 7 bases and 2 bases, in that order; junction bases with no gene match: 7. With regard to this clone: Its antigen is still unknown.

This was the immunoSEQ v3 assay. The assay was immunoSEQ multiplex PCR, and TCRdb's table has in-frame clones only and misses some. In the table there are roughly 60,000 clones, 73% of which are singletons. Time point described: pre-treatment sample, taken before nivolumab and TIL therapy. The V and J genes are TRBV2 and TRBJ1-5, with TRBD1 matching over 8 bases. This sequence was found in a person aged 25-79 years with non-small cell lung cancer. This specimen was blood, taken at baseline. CDR3 coding DNA: TGTGCCAGCAATCTGGACAGGGTGGGCAATCAGCCCCAGCATTTT. Translating it yields CASNLDRVGNQPQHF.